The 18 T cell receptor beta chains reported below all come from one sample, sequenced in a study of blood T cell repertoires in COVID-19. The table came from immunoSEQ multiplex PCR; TCRdb's copy has only in-frame clones and leaves some out. Altogether fewer than 400,000 clones are present, about nine tenths being singletons, with the ten largest covering about 5%. Source material: PBMCs or T cells enriched from blood (not recorded which). The receptor set was obtained from a man in his sixties who had recovered from COVID-19.

This clone has only a few counts. The V call is TRBV19, the J call TRBJ2-7; possible D gene TRBD1, 6 bases. The CDR3 length is 16 residues. Trimming left V 6 bases short and J 7 bases short, with 25 bases between. Germline V gene data show CDR1 as LNHDA and CDR2 as SQIVND (reference sequence). The CDR3 DNA is TGTGCCAGTAGAAAAGGGGGTCTAGGATCGAGAAGTGAGCAGTACTTC. Its protein product is CASRKGGLGSRSEQYF. The entire variable domain, with the rest obtained from reference TRBV19 and TRBJ2-7, is as follows: DGGITQSPKYLFRKEGQNVTLSCEQNLNHDAMYWYRQDPGQGLRLIYYSQIVNDFQKGDIAEGYSVSREKKESFPLTVTSAQKNPTAFYLCASRKGGLGSRSEQYFGPGTRLTVT.

J is TRBJ1-3 and V is TRBV4-2, with 8 nucleotides matching TRBD1. CDR3 length: 14 amino acids. CDR1 is LGHNA and CDR2 is YNFKEQ in the germline V gene. V trimming: 4 bases; J trimming: 4 bases; junction bases outside the gene matches: 3. The CDR3, as DNA: TGTGCCAGCAGCCCCAGGGGGCAAGGAAACACCATATATTTT. Its protein is CASSPRGQGNTIYF.

The V gene is TRBV29-1, the J gene TRBJ2-7; D may be TRBD2 (6 bases). The V gene lost 5 bases and the J gene lost 1 base, with 15 bases spanning the gap. CDR1 and CDR2 from the germline V gene are SQVTM and ANQGSEA. This CDR3 is built from 14 residues. The CDR3 DNA is TGCAGCGTTTTTCCCCCAGGAGGGTCCTACGAGCAGTACTTC. This translates into CSVFPPGGSYEQYF.

This sequence joins TRBV12-2 and TRBJ1-4; the D call TRBD1 from the table was never checked on the DNA. TRBV12-2 is flagged as a pseudogene. There are 17 residues in the CDR3. The CDR3 here is CASRLADGGTGNEKLFF. The CDR3 bases are TGTGCAAGTCGCTTAGCGGATGGTGGGACAGGGAATGAAAAACTGTTTTTT.

A few counts support this clone. The chain couples TRBV3-1 (or the pseudogene TRBV3-2) to TRBJ1-2; 8 bases match TRBD1. The length of the CDR3 is 15 residues. Germline CDR1 reads LGHDT; CDR2 reads YNNKEL (reference sequence). V trimming: 5 bases; J trimming: 1 base; junction bases outside the gene matches: 6. CDR3 region: CASSFRTGLNYGYTF. CDR3 nucleotides: TGTGCCAGCAGCTTCAGGACAGGGCTTAACTATGGCTACACCTTC.

The rearrangement uses TRBV6-5 and TRBJ1-5; weak D call: TRBD1 (5 bases). Germline V gene data show CDR1 as MNHEY and CDR2 as SVGAGI. The CDR3 has 13 amino acids. Trimming removed 8 bases from V and 7 bases from J, with 15 bases in between. As DNA, the CDR3 is TGTGCCAGCGCAAGGGGCGAAATGCAGCCCCAGCATTTT. Translating it yields CASARGEMQPQHF.

This chain joins TRBV7-9 and TRBJ2-7; TRBD1 matches 8 bases. There are 14 residues in the CDR3. Germline lookup yields CDR1 SEHNR and CDR2 FQNEAQ (reference sequence). V shed 1 base, J shed 4 bases, and the junction held 3 bases outside the gene matches. CDR3: CASSLGTGFYEQYF. The CDR3 nucleotides are TGTGCCAGCAGCTTAGGGACAGGGTTTTACGAGCAGTACTTC.

The genes are TRBV23-1 and TRBJ1-1; D gene unclear. TRBV23-1 is sorted into the ORF group, with uncertain function. Between the trimmed V and J ends, which lost 7 bases and 11 bases, there was a span of 23 bases. The CDR3 length is 14 residues. The CDR3 DNA follows: TGCGCCAGCAAGAGCGAATCCACGGCGGGATTGGCTTTCTTT. Its protein is CASKSESTAGLAFF.

The chain recombines TRBV27 with TRBJ1-5; tentative D call: TRBD1 (5 bases). The germline V gene has CDR1 MNHEY and CDR2 SMNVEV (reference sequence). Between the trimmed V and J ends, which lost 11 bases and 10 bases, there was a span of 18 bases. The CDR3 runs 12 residues. The CDR3 DNA reads TGTGCCGTTACCCGACAGCCGCGACCCCAGCATTTT. Its protein is CAVTRQPRPQHF.

With respect to this clone: The sample holds other DNA sequences that translate to the same CDR3. The chain carries TRBV18 and TRBJ1-5; 7 bases map to TRBD1. The CDR3 runs 13 residues. The junction had 5 bases not matched to a gene; V was cut back by 5 bases and J by 7 bases. CDR1 and CDR2 from the germline V gene are KGHSH and LQKENI. The CDR3, as DNA: TGTGCCAGCTCATCCGACAGGGACCAGCCCCAGCATTTT. Its translation: CASSSDRDQPQHF. The entire variable domain, with the rest obtained from reference TRBV18 and TRBJ1-5, is as follows: NAGVMQNPRHLVRRRGQEARLRCSPMKGHSHVYWYRQLPEEGLKFMVYLQKENIIDESGMPKERFSAEFPKEGPSILRIQQVVRGDSAAYFCASSSDRDQPQHFGDGTRLSIL.

This chain links TRBV27 with TRBJ2-3; TRBD2 matches at 14 bases. This CDR3 is 18 amino acids long. V shed 1 base, J shed 5 bases, and the junction held 8 bases outside the gene matches. Germline V gene sequence: CDR1 MNHEY, CDR2 SMNVEV (reference sequence). CDR3 protein: CASSLFPGLAGEKDTQYF. The DNA of the CDR3 is TGTGCCAGCAGTTTATTTCCGGGACTAGCGGGAGAGAAAGATACGCAGTATTTT.

This chain connects TRBV5-1 to TRBJ1-6; D not resolved. Germline CDR1 reads SGHRS; CDR2 reads YFSETQ. This CDR3 comprises 18 residues. The germline V and J ends were trimmed by 0 bases and 4 bases, with 17 bases remaining between them. In DNA, the CDR3 is TGCGCCAGCAGCTTGGATCTCACCGCAGACTATTATAATTCACCCCTCCACTTT. Its protein product is CASSLDLTADYYNSPLHF.

This rearrangement joins TRBV11-2 to TRBJ1-1; TRBD1 agrees at 8 bases. This CDR3 contains 18 residues. CDR1 and CDR2 (germline): SGHAT, FQNNGV. Trimming at V came to 2 bases and at J to 3 bases, leaving 14 bases not matched to a gene. CDR3 amino acids: CASSLNSQGARSYTEAFF. Written as DNA, the CDR3 is TGTGCCAGCAGCTTAAATAGTCAGGGGGCGCGTAGTTACACTGAAGCTTTCTTT.

V gene TRBV4-1 combines with J gene TRBJ2-3; 8 bases map to TRBD2. CDR1 is MGHRA, CDR2 YSYEKL, per germline. V trimming: 1 base; J trimming: 5 bases; junction bases outside the gene matches: 8. CDR3 length equals 16 residues. In DNA, the CDR3 is TGCGCCAGCAGCCAAGTCCCAGCGGGAGCGGTAGATACGCAGTATTTT. As protein: CASSQVPAGAVDTQYF.

The genes are TRBV11-2 and TRBJ2-5, with a possible D match to TRBD2 (6 bases). From germline, CDR1 is SGHAT and CDR2 FQNNGV. The CDR3 runs 17 residues. The ends were cut back, 2 bases at V and 0 bases at J, with 16 bases in the middle. CDR3 region: CASSLRGSGFYQETQYF. The CDR3 DNA sequence: TGTGCCAGCAGCTTACGAGGCAGCGGGTTCTACCAAGAGACCCAGTACTTC.

The rearrangement links TRBV19 to TRBJ2-7; a possible D gene is TRBD1 (6 bases). CDR1 and CDR2 from the germline V gene are LNHDA and SQIVND (reference sequence). The CDR3 sequence is 13 residues long. V was shortened by 5 bases and J by 5 bases, with 13 bases between the two germline ends. The CDR3 bases are TGTGCCAGTAGTCTCCGGGACATTAACGAGCAGTACTTC. It translates to CASSLRDINEQYF.

The table lists this clone with a few counts. The DNA is omitted, as the CDR3 cannot be located on it reliably, and the CDR3 follows TCRdb's listing. V and J are TRBV5-1 and TRBJ1-2; TRBD1 reflects the table's D call only, with no check against the DNA. Germline V gene data show CDR1 as SGHRS and CDR2 as YFSETQ. The CDR3 is made up of 15 amino acids, end residues included. This chain's CDR3 is CASSILGRSNYGYTF.

The chain employs TRBV27 and TRBJ1-2; D is uncertain. The CDR3 is 17 amino acids. Germline V gene data show CDR1 as MNHEY and CDR2 as SMNVEV (reference sequence). V lost 0 bases, J lost 5 bases, and 19 bases lay in between. The CDR3 DNA is TGTGCCAGCAGTTTATCAGGCACGGGAGGGCACATATATGGCTACACCTTC. This encodes CASSLSGTGGHIYGYTF.